The subject of this entry is one T cell receptor beta chain. There are 11 residues in the CDR3. The germline V gene has CDR1 MNHEY and CDR2 SVGAGI. The V gene lost 2 bases and the J gene lost 8 bases, with 6 bases spanning the gap. The data were obtained in a study of blood T cell repertoires in COVID-19. Background on the study: Specimens from acute and convalescent COVID-19 originated in the United States, Italy and Spain.

As processed by the authors: Amplified reference gene primers provided the basis for estimating nucleated cell counts. TCRdb's table, derived via immunoSEQ multiplex PCR, lists solely in-frame clones and lacks some. That table supplies the V and J calls and clone size; D and trimming were determined from the DNA. The table has 50,000 to 75,000 clones, 91% seen once. Sequenced sample: peripheral blood. The TCR sequence derives from a human donor in a cohort sampled during active COVID-19. V gene TRBV6-5 combines with J gene TRBJ1-1; D uncertain. CDR3 sequence: CASSYAAEAFF. CDR3 nucleotides: TGTGCCAGCAGTTACGCGGCGGAAGCTTTCTTT.